The 21 T cell receptor beta chains presented below share a single source sample, sequenced in a study of lymphopenia after photon versus proton radiotherapy. Profiled with immunoSEQ multiplex PCR; TCRdb holds only in-frame clones, not every one. This sample has some 30,000 clones, with almost 90% found just once. This sample comprised peripheral blood, obtained from a patient treated with photon-based radiotherapy. The receptors stem from a woman in her forties or fifties with pancreatic cancer.

V and J are TRBV5-6 and TRBJ1-3; 8 nucleotides agree with TRBD1. The V and J ends lost 2 bases and 6 bases, in that order; junction bases with no gene match: 10. The CDR3 length is 16 residues. The germline gives CDR1 SGHDT, CDR2 YYEEEE. CDR3 nucleotide sequence: TGTGCCAGCAGCTTTGCCCGGGACAGGCGGGTAAACACCATATATTTT. It specifies CASSFARDRRVNTIYF.

The chain recombines TRBV27 with TRBJ2-1; TRBD2 agrees at 8 bases. The CDR3 length is 16 residues. Germline V gives CDR1 MNHEY, CDR2 SMNVEV (reference sequence). V was clipped by 5 bases and J by 0 bases; unmatched bases: 6. As DNA, the CDR3 is TGTGCCAGCAGTCTACTAGCGGCTAGCTCCTACAATGAGCAGTTCTTC. This translates into CASSLLAASSYNEQFF.

This chain uses TRBV5-6 with TRBJ2-5, with unresolved D. Looked up from germline, CDR1 is SGHDT and CDR2 is YYEEEE. The CDR3 covers 14 residues. V shed 4 bases and J shed 5 bases, with 15 bases lying between them. CDR3 sequence reads: CASSLVEVRETQYF. The CDR3 DNA sequence: TGTGCCAGCAGCCTGGTTGAGGTTAGGGAGACCCAGTACTTC.

The V and J genes are TRBV9 and TRBJ2-7; 8 bases align to TRBD1. J gave up 7 bases and V 0 bases, and 12 bases lay outside the gene matches. Germline V gene sequence: CDR1 SGDLS, CDR2 YYNGEE. There are 16 residues in the CDR3. CDR3 DNA: TGTGCCAGCAGCGTAGCTCCTGGGACAGGACTTGTTGAGCAGTACTTC. The encoded protein is CASSVAPGTGLVEQYF.

This chain connects TRBV18 to TRBJ2-7, with 10 bases lining up with TRBD1. Germline V gives CDR1 KGHSH, CDR2 LQKENI. The CDR3 contains 17 residues. The J segment lost 4 bases and the V segment lost 1 base, leaving 10 bases of the junction unmatched. As DNA, the CDR3 is TGTGCCAGCTCACCACTCCCCGCGACAGGGGGCGGGTACGAGCAGTACTTC. Its translation is CASSPLPATGGGYEQYF. The complete variable domain, with remaining parts taken from reference TRBV18 and TRBJ2-7, reads NAGVMQNPRHLVRRRGQEARLRCSPMKGHSHVYWYRQLPEEGLKFMVYLQKENIIDESGMPKERFSAEFPKEGPSILRIQQVVRGDSAAYFCASSPLPATGGGYEQYFGPGTRLTVT.

The chain joins TRBV27 to TRBJ1-5, with a tentative D call TRBD1 (6 bases). The CDR3 has 16 amino acids. Looked up from germline, CDR1 is MNHEY and CDR2 is SMNVEV (reference sequence). Trimming left V 2 bases short and J 1 base short, with 12 bases between. The DNA for the CDR3 is TGTGCCAGCAGTTTAGGGGGGGCTCGGAGCAATCAGCCCCAGCATTTT. It codes for CASSLGGARSNQPQHF.

The genes are TRBV7-8 and TRBJ2-7, with D possibly being TRBD2 (6 bases). Trimming shortened V by 5 bases and J by 1 base, and 15 bases separated the two germline ends. CDR1 and CDR2 (germline): SGHVS, FQNEAQ. The CDR3 has 15 residues. As DNA, the CDR3 is TGTGCCAGCAGCCGAATAGCGGACCGTTCCTACGAGCAGTACTTC. Translating it yields CASSRIADRSYEQYF.

This chain links TRBV5-6 with TRBJ1-2; tentatively, D is TRBD1 (5 bases). V dropped 0 bases and J dropped 5 bases, with 14 bases sitting between them. The CDR3 is made up of 15 amino acids. The V gene's germline CDR1 is SGHDT and CDR2 YYEEEE. The CDR3: CASSLGQSVTYGYTF. The CDR3 coding sequence is TGTGCCAGCAGCTTGGGACAGTCAGTCACTTATGGCTACACCTTC. The complete variable domain, with remaining parts taken from reference TRBV5-6 and TRBJ1-2, reads DAGVTQSPTHLIKTRGQQVTLRCSPKSGHDTVSWYQQALGQGPQFIFQYYEEEERQRGNFPDRFSGHQFPNYSSELNVNALLLGDSALYLCASSLGQSVTYGYTFGSGTRLTVV.

This chain joins TRBV9 and TRBJ2-2; possible D gene TRBD2, 6 bases. There are 15 residues in the CDR3. The germline V gene encodes CDR1 SGDLS and CDR2 YYNGEE. Trimming took 5 bases from V and 4 from J, leaving 15 bases between them. CDR3 residues: CASSGVVGGTGELFF. CDR3 in DNA: TGTGCCAGCAGTGGGGTGGTCGGGGGCACCGGGGAGCTGTTTTTT.

The rearrangement links TRBV4-3 to TRBJ2-1; TRBD2 agrees at 9 bases. Per the germline V gene, CDR1 is LGHNA and CDR2 is YSLEER. CDR3 length: 15 amino acids. V was clipped by 1 base and J by 7 bases; unmatched bases: 5. The CDR3 DNA sequence: TGCGCCAGCAGCCAAGTGGCGGGAGGGCCGAATGAGCAGTTCTTC. This sequence encodes CASSQVAGGPNEQFF.

This chain links TRBV7-8 with TRBJ2-3; tentatively, D is TRBD2 (5 bases). The CDR3 is 15 amino acids. CDR1 SGHVS and CDR2 FQNEAQ come from the germline V gene. Between the trimmed V and J ends, which lost 0 bases and 4 bases, there was a span of 11 bases. CDR3 sequence: CASSLAVTRADTQYF. CDR3 nucleotide sequence: TGTGCCAGCAGCTTAGCGGTAACTAGGGCAGATACGCAGTATTTT.

The rearrangement uses TRBV5-1 and TRBJ2-3; TRBD2 agrees at 14 bases. The V gene's germline CDR1 is SGHRS and CDR2 YFSETQ. Trimming removed 4 bases from V and 0 bases from J; junction bases left unmatched: 7. There are 18 residues in the CDR3. Written as DNA, the CDR3 is TGCGCCAGCAGCCAGGGACTAGCGGGAGCGTCTAGCACAGATACGCAGTATTTT. Protein product: CASSQGLAGASSTDTQYF. The full variable domain, completed using reference TRBV5-1 and TRBJ2-3, is KAGVTQTPRYLIKTRGQQVTLSCSPISGHRSVSWYQQTPGQGLQFLFEYFSETQRNKGNFPGRFSGRQFSNSRSEMNVSTLELGDSALYLCASSQGLAGASSTDTQYFGPGTRLTVL.

The V gene is TRBV9, the J gene TRBJ2-7; possibly TRBD1 for D (6 bases). The germline V gene encodes CDR1 SGDLS and CDR2 YYNGEE. The V gene lost 4 bases and the J gene lost 0 bases, with 11 bases spanning the gap. This CDR3 contains 14 residues. CDR3 coding DNA: TGTGCCAGCAGCCTTGGACAGAGCTCCTACGAGCAGTACTTC. Protein product: CASSLGQSSYEQYF.

This clone was recorded only once. The chain is built from TRBV14 and TRBJ1-2; weak D call: TRBD1 (5 bases). V shed 0 bases and J shed 7 bases, with 15 bases lying between them. From germline, CDR1 is SGHDN and CDR2 FVKESK. The CDR3 covers 15 residues. DNA of the CDR3: TGTGCCAGCAGCCAAGATGGGGCTGGGTTCGGTGGCTACACCTTC. Amino acid sequence: CASSQDGAGFGGYTF.

The chain links TRBV4-3 to TRBJ2-7, with TRBD2 identical over 9 bases. The germline gives CDR1 LGHNA, CDR2 YSLEER. The CDR3 runs to 16 residues. V lost 0 bases, J lost 4 bases, and 7 bases stayed unmatched. The CDR3 loop reads CASSQEGGLAGYEQYF. CDR3 bases: TGCGCCAGCAGCCAAGAAGGGGGTCTAGCGGGGTACGAGCAGTACTTC.

The J gene is TRBJ2-3, the V gene TRBV6-4, with TRBD2 matching 11 bases. This CDR3 has 15 amino acids. CDR1 is MRHNA, CDR2 SNTAGT, per germline. With V trimmed by 0 bases and J by 4 bases, 0 bases remained unmatched. The CDR3 reads CASSDSLAGADTQYF. CDR3 nucleotides: TGTGCCAGCAGTGACTCACTAGCGGGAGCAGATACGCAGTATTTT.

The rearrangement links TRBV5-1 to TRBJ2-7, with TRBD2 identical over 8 bases. The CDR3 is made up of 15 amino acids. The germline CDR1 and CDR2 sequences are SGHRS and YFSETQ. The ends lost 4 bases at V and 2 bases at J; junction bases unmatched: 8. Here the CDR3 reads CASSGVAGGPYEQYF. In nucleotides, the CDR3 is TGCGCCAGCAGCGGGGTTGCGGGGGGCCCCTACGAGCAGTACTTC.

This chain connects TRBV7-2 to TRBJ1-3; the D gene is possibly TRBD1 (5 bases). Trimming cost V 3 bases and J 0 bases, with 12 bases left between them. The germline V gene has CDR1 SGHTA and CDR2 FQGNSA. The CDR3 has 16 amino acids. CDR3 sequence: CASSFQGSTSGNTIYF. The CDR3 bases are TGTGCCAGCAGCTTCCAGGGCAGCACCTCTGGAAACACCATATATTTT. The complete variable domain, with remaining parts taken from reference TRBV7-2 and TRBJ1-3, reads GAGVSQSPSNKVTEKGKDVELRCDPISGHTALYWYRQSLGQGLEFLIYFQGNSAPDKSGLPSDRFSAERTGGSVSTLTIQRTQQEDSAVYLCASSFQGSTSGNTIYFGEGSWLTVV.

The chain joins TRBV27 to TRBJ1-2; D not resolved. V gave up 10 bases and J gave up 0 bases, with 12 bases separating them. The CDR3 loop spans 13 amino acids. Germline V gene sequence: CDR1 MNHEY, CDR2 SMNVEV (reference sequence). The CDR3 protein is CATQRAPNYGYTF. In DNA, the CDR3 is TGTGCCACCCAGAGAGCCCCTAACTATGGCTACACCTTC.

This chain connects TRBV14 to TRBJ2-1; D ambiguous. Trimming took 5 bases from V and 2 from J, leaving 10 bases between them. CDR1 and CDR2 (germline): SGHDN, FVKESK. The CDR3 is 14 amino acids. CDR3 sequence: CASSSYGPYNEQFF. The CDR3 nucleotides read TGTGCCAGCAGCTCGTATGGCCCCTACAATGAGCAGTTCTTC. Full variable domain (rest looked up from reference TRBV14 and TRBJ2-1): EAGVTQFPSHSVIEKGQTVTLRCDPISGHDNLYWYRRVMGKEIKFLLHFVKESKQDESGMPNNRFLAERTGGTYSTLKVQPAELEDSGVYFCASSSYGPYNEQFFGPGTRLTVL.

This rearrangement joins TRBV10-1 to TRBJ1-1; D ambiguous. The length of the CDR3 is 12 residues. V lost 8 bases to trimming and J lost 1 base, with 8 bases between them. From germline, CDR1 is WNHNN and CDR2 SYGVQD (reference sequence). CDR3 sequence: CASFDRNTEAFF. Here the CDR3 DNA reads TGCGCCAGCTTCGACCGGAACACTGAAGCTTTCTTT.